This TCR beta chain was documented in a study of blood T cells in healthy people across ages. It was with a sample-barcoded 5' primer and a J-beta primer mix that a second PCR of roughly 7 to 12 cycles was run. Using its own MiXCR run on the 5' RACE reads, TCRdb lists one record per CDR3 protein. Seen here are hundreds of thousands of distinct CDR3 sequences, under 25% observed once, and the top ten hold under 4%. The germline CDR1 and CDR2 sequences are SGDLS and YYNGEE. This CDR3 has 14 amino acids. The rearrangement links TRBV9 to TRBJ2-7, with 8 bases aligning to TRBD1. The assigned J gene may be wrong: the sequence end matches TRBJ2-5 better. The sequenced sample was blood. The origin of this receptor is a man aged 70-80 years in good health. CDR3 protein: CASSPGQVKETQYF. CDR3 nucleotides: TGTGCCAGCAGCCCGGGACAGGTTAAAGAGACCCAGTACTTC.